The rows below give T cell receptor beta chains drawn from one sample of a study of OX40 agonist ivuxolimab in advanced cancers. Clones were read by immunoSEQ multiplex PCR, and TCRdb kept only the in-frame ones, dropping some. This sample has roughly 80,000 clones, with roughly 87% found just once. The material sequenced was CD4+ or CD8+ T cells sorted from blood, taken in a trial of the OX40 agonist ivuxolimab. These receptors originate from an adult with an advanced solid tumor such as melanoma, head and neck, liver or kidney cancer. Both conserved end residues are part of each CDR3. The D gene is left open where the match is weak. Clone size is given for some rows only: seen once, a few or many times, or a class if the clone is expanded.

abundance	d_gene	j_gene	v_gene	CDR3aa	CDR3nt
-	-	TRBJ1-5	TRBV18	CASSPREAGSNQPQHF	TGTGCCAGCTCACCCCGGGAAGCAGGGAGCAATCAGCCCCAGCATTTT
-	-	TRBJ1-5	TRBV7-9	CASSLESRNQPQHF	TGTGCCAGCAGCTTAGAAAGTCGCAATCAGCCCCAGCATTTT
few	-	TRBJ1-1	TRBV18	CASSPVQGNTEAFF	TGTGCCAGCTCACCAGTGCAAGGAAACACTGAAGCTTTCTTT
-	TRBD2	TRBJ2-3	TRBV5-1	CASTLAGGRTDTQYF	TGCGCCAGCACACTAGCGGGGGGGCGCACAGATACGCAGTATTTT
-	-	TRBJ2-5	TRBV2	CASSLGDRSETQYF	TGTGCCAGCAGCCTCGGGGACCGAAGCGAGACCCAGTACTTC
once	-	TRBJ1-2	TRBV5-8	CASSLYNAAAGGRGYTF	TGTGCCAGCAGCTTGTATAACGCTGCCGCCGGGGGTCGCGGCTACACCTTC
-	TRBD2	TRBJ2-3	TRBV5-1	CASSLIAGGYTDTQYF	TGCGCCAGCAGCTTGATAGCGGGGGGGTACACAGATACGCAGTATTTT
once	-	TRBJ2-7	TRBV14	CASSQVGRVHEQYF	TGTGCCAGCAGCCAAGTGGGTCGGGTGCACGAGCAGTACTTC
-	-	TRBJ2-5	TRBV19	CASSIRGETQYF	TGTGCCAGTAGTATTAGGGGAGAGACCCAGTACTTC
-	-	TRBJ1-1	TRBV14	CASSPRGNQNTEAFF	TGTGCCAGCAGCCCCCGGGGAAACCAAAACACTGAAGCTTTCTTT
-	-	TRBJ2-3	TRBV30	CAWSVGEVTQYF	TGTGCCTGGAGTGTAGGGGAGGTCACGCAGTATTTT
once	-	TRBJ2-1	TRBV6-5	CASKDRSSYNEQFF	TGTGCCAGCAAAGACAGGAGCTCCTACAATGAGCAGTTCTTC
-	-	TRBJ2-5	TRBV6-6	CASSYGQETQYF	TGTGCCAGCAGTTACGGCCAAGAGACCCAGTACTTC
few	TRBD1	TRBJ1-6	TRBV30	CAWRQGLGNSPLHF	TGTGCCTGGAGACAGGGGTTGGGAAATTCACCCCTCCACTTT
-	TRBD2	TRBJ2-1	TRBV18	CASSPRSGERDEQFF	TGTGCCAGCTCACCACGTAGCGGGGAAAGGGATGAGCAGTTCTTC
-	-	TRBJ2-5	TRBV5-6	CASSLPGGQETQYF	TGTGCCAGCAGCTTGCCGGGCGGGCAGGAGACCCAGTACTTC
-	-	TRBJ1-1	TRBV4-1	CASRSPTEGSEAFF	TGCGCCAGCAGGTCCCCGACAGAGGGGTCTGAAGCTTTCTTT
-	-	TRBJ1-5	TRBV19	CASIESYSNQPQHF	TGTGCCAGTATCGAGAGTTATAGCAATCAGCCCCAGCATTTT
-	TRBD1	TRBJ2-7	TRBV7-8	CASADRVPYEQYF	TGTGCCAGCGCGGACAGGGTTCCCTACGAGCAGTACTTC
-	-	TRBJ1-2	TRBV7-2	CASSLDTLSNYGYTF	TGTGCCAGCAGCTTAGATACCTTGAGCAACTATGGCTACACCTTC
-	TRBD2	TRBJ2-1	TRBV5-1	CASSLIPGTSGRSSYNEQFF	TGCGCCAGCAGCTTGATACCCGGGACTAGCGGGAGGAGCTCCTACAATGAGCAGTTCTTC
-	TRBD1	TRBJ1-2	TRBV6-5	CASSPEPGQGSGYTF	TGTGCCAGCAGCCCCGAGCCGGGACAGGGCTCTGGCTACACCTTC
-	-	TRBJ1-4	TRBV11-2	CASSGRQEGKLFF	TGTGCCAGCAGCGGCCGGCAGGAGGGAAAACTGTTTTTT
-	-	TRBJ2-3	TRBV5-6	CASSFGRNLPDTQYF	TGTGCCAGCAGCTTTGGCAGAAACCTCCCAGATACGCAGTATTTT
-	TRBD1	TRBJ2-2	TRBV7-2	CASRLITGGYGELFF	TGTGCCAGCAGACTAATCACAGGGGGCTACGGGGAGCTGTTTTTT
-	-	TRBJ1-1	TRBV5-4	CASSLTGVEAEAFF	TGTGCCAGCAGCTTGACTGGGGTTGAGGCTGAAGCTTTCTTT
-	-	TRBJ2-7	TRBV6-5	CASRSGGTGAPALYF	TGTGCCAGCAGGTCTGGGGGTACGGGGGCGCCCGCACTGTACTTC
-	TRBD1	TRBJ1-1	TRBV7-2	CASSWDRDTEAFF	TGTGCCAGCAGCTGGGACAGGGACACTGAAGCTTTCTTT
-	TRBD1	TRBJ2-7	TRBV7-6	CASSPPDRAYEQYF	TGTGCCAGCAGCCCACCCGACAGGGCCTACGAGCAGTACTTC
-	-	TRBJ1-1	TRBV2	CASSTRQSFTEAFF	TGTGCCAGCAGTACGCGACAGTCATTCACTGAAGCTTTCTTT
-	-	TRBJ1-2	TRBV5-1	CASSLSGEEGYTF	TGCGCCAGCAGCTTGTCGGGGGAAGAAGGCTACACCTTC
-	-	TRBJ1-6	TRBV5-6	CASSLVGNNSPLHF	TGTGCCAGCAGCTTGGTCGGGAATAATTCACCCCTCCACTTT
-	TRBD1	TRBJ2-3	TRBV27	CAEGTGSRDTQYF	TGTGCCGAGGGGACAGGGTCAAGGGATACGCAGTATTTT
-	-	TRBJ1-6	TRBV27	CASSLARSSYNSPLHF	TGTGCCAGCAGTTTAGCCAGGAGCTCCTATAATTCACCCCTCCACTTT
-	-	TRBJ2-1	TRBV18	CASSPGARSSYNEQFF	TGTGCCAGCTCACCGGGGGCCCGATCCTCCTACAATGAGCAGTTCTTC
-	-	TRBJ1-6	TRBV5-1	CASSSSGTLTNSPLHF	TGCGCCAGCAGCAGCTCCGGGACTTTAACTAATTCACCCCTCCACTTT
-	TRBD1	TRBJ2-7	TRBV2	CASRLDRVIYEQYF	TGTGCCAGCAGGTTGGACAGGGTAATCTACGAGCAGTACTTC
-	-	TRBJ1-5	TRBV7-2	CASSLGGFSQPQHF	TGTGCCAGCAGCTTGGGGGGGTTTAGTCAGCCCCAGCATTTT
-	TRBD2	TRBJ2-1	TRBV14	CASSGFRLAGGDPYNEQFF	TGTGCCAGCAGCGGTTTTCGACTAGCGGGGGGCGACCCCTACAATGAGCAGTTCTTC
-	-	TRBJ2-6	TRBV9	CASSVRRASGANVLTF	TGTGCCAGCAGCGTAAGGCGTGCCTCTGGGGCCAACGTCCTGACTTTC
-	-	TRBJ2-7	TRBV5-1	CASSAGQRTYEQYF	TGCGCCAGCAGCGCTGGACAGAGAACCTACGAGCAGTACTTC
few	TRBD1	TRBJ2-7	TRBV7-2	CASSPRQGALEQYF	TGTGCCAGCAGCCCGAGACAGGGGGCCCTCGAGCAGTACTTC
once	-	TRBJ1-2	TRBV6-5	CASSYGGRGYTF	TGTGCCAGCAGTTATGGGGGGCGAGGCTACACCTTC
-	-	TRBJ1-2	TRBV5-4	CASSSYPLDYGYTF	TGTGCCAGCAGTTCGTACCCGTTGGACTATGGCTACACCTTC
-	-	TRBJ1-1	TRBV19	CASLSLGRNTEAFF	TGTGCCAGCCTCTCCTTGGGTCGGAACACTGAAGCTTTCTTT
-	-	TRBJ2-7	TRBV7-2	CASSSGQVYEQYF	TGTGCCAGCAGCTCCGGACAAGTCTACGAGCAGTACTTC
once	-	TRBJ2-1	TRBV2	CASSEALRTSPFF	TGTGCCAGCAGTGAAGCGCTTAGGACTTCACCGTTCTTC
-	-	TRBJ2-3	TRBV11-3	CASSLSGAGGTQYF	TGTGCCAGCAGCTTGTCGGGGGCCGGGGGCACGCAGTATTTT
-	-	TRBJ2-7	TRBV10-3	CAISGVSTSSYEQYF	TGTGCCATCAGTGGGGTCAGCACCAGCTCCTACGAGCAGTACTTC
once	-	TRBJ2-7	TRBV5-4	CASSTWLGSSYEQYF	TGTGCCAGCAGCACCTGGTTGGGCAGCTCCTACGAGCAGTACTTC
-	TRBD1	TRBJ1-4	TRBV30	CAWNRDSINEKLFF	TGTGCCTGGAATCGGGACAGCATCAATGAAAAACTGTTTTTT
-	-	TRBJ2-7	TRBV10-3	CAISDRVEQYF	TGTGCCATCAGTGACAGGGTCGAGCAGTACTTC
-	TRBD1	TRBJ1-2	TRBV30	CAWSQDRGHGYTF	TGTGCCTGGAGCCAGGACAGGGGGCATGGCTACACCTTC
-	-	TRBJ2-7	TRBV18	CASSPGATYEQYF	TGTGCCAGCTCACCAGGCGCGACCTACGAGCAGTACTTC
-	TRBD2	TRBJ2-2	TRBV7-9	CASSPGLAMNTGELFF	TGTGCCAGCAGCCCAGGACTAGCGATGAACACCGGGGAGCTGTTTTTT
-	-	TRBJ1-6	TRBV5-1	CASSFRGTGNSPLHF	TGCGCCAGCAGCTTCCGGGGGACGGGGAATTCACCCCTCCACTTT
-	TRBD2	TRBJ2-3	TRBV7-6	CASSLRGLAGSTDTQYF	TGTGCCAGCAGCCTTAGGGGGCTAGCGGGGAGCACAGATACGCAGTATTTT
-	-	TRBJ2-2	TRBV5-5	CASSLSGGGGELFF	TGTGCCAGCAGCTTGAGTGGGGGAGGCGGGGAGCTGTTTTTT
-	TRBD2	TRBJ2-2	TRBV5-1	CASSVLTSGNTGELFF	TGCGCCAGCAGCGTCCTGACTAGCGGGAACACCGGGGAGCTGTTTTTT
-	-	TRBJ1-2	TRBV25-1	CASRGGGVHYGYTF	TGTGCCAGCAGGGGTGGGGGGGTTCACTATGGCTACACCTTC